These 5 T cell receptor beta chains came from one sample sequenced in a study of identical twins. Each CDR3 protein gets one entry after TCRdb re-called the 5' RACE reads with MiXCR. The data show under 800,000 distinct CDR3 sequences, 21% seen once. The sample was also linked to a second study, of T cells expressing NK-cell markers.

The sequenced material came from PBMCs. All receptors derive from a young woman in good health.

The CDR3 DNA sequence: TGTGCCAGCTCATCCGGCAGGGGTGAGCAGTTCTTC. This gives the protein CASSSGRGEQFF. The chain is built from TRBV18 and TRBJ2-1; TRBD1 is a possible D gene (6 bases). CDR3 length equals 12 residues. CDR1 is KGHSH, CDR2 LQKENI, per germline. The V gene lost 5 bases and the J gene lost 9 bases, with 11 bases spanning the gap. Looking up the rest from reference TRBV18 and TRBJ2-1 gives the full variable domain: NAGVMQNPRHLVRRRGQEARLRCSPMKGHSHVYWYRQLPEEGLKFMVYLQKENIIDESGMPKERFSAEFPKEGPSILRIQQVVRGDSAAYFCASSSGRGEQFFGPGTRLTVL.

This chain links TRBV5-1 with TRBJ2-1, with a tentative D call TRBD1 (6 bases). With 2 bases removed from V and 6 bases from J, the gap between germline ends came to 30 bases. The germline V gene encodes CDR1 SGHRS and CDR2 YFSETQ. This CDR3 spans 20 amino acids. CDR3 in amino acids: CASSFWVRSSGEPFVNEQFF. In DNA form, the CDR3 reads TGCGCCAGCAGCTTTTGGGTACGCTCGTCAGGGGAACCTTTTGTCAATGAGCAGTTCTTC.

This clonotype was seen ten or more times. The genes are TRBV6-5 and TRBJ1-2; D gene ambiguous. Between the trimmed V and J ends, which lost 0 bases and 4 bases, there was a span of 9 bases. Germline V gives CDR1 MNHEY, CDR2 SVGAGI. The CDR3 totals 14 residues. CDR3 DNA: TGTGCCAGCAGTTACTCGAATCCGGGCTATGGCTACACCTTC. It is translated as CASSYSNPGYGYTF.

Ten or more counts support this clonotype. Here the CDR3 reads CASRPGGNLGSTDTQYF. CDR3 in DNA: TGTGCCAGCAGACCAGGGGGGAACCTAGGGAGTACAGATACGCAGTATTTT. The chain employs TRBV9 and TRBJ2-3; D is perhaps TRBD1 (7 bases). Germline V gene data show CDR1 as SGDLS and CDR2 as YYNGEE. Deletions cut 5 bases from V and 3 bases from J, with 22 bases between. This CDR3 is 17 amino acids long. The full variable domain, with the rest looked up from reference TRBV9 and TRBJ2-3, is DSGVTQTPKHLITATGQRVTLRCSPRSGDLSVYWYQQSLDQGLQFLIQYYNGEERAKGNILERFSAQQFPDLHSELNLSSLELGDSALYFCASRPGGNLGSTDTQYFGPGTRLTVL.

This clonotype was seen many times. The chain is built from TRBV20-1 and TRBJ2-7; the D gene is possibly TRBD2 (6 bases). Germline V gene sequence: CDR1 DFQATT, CDR2 SNEGSKA (reference sequence). This CDR3 spans 14 amino acids. V lost 5 bases and J lost 4, with 18 bases in between. For the CDR3, the DNA is TGCAGTGCTCGCCGACTAGGGCGTGTGTACGAGCAGTACTTC. Amino acid sequence: CSARRLGRVYEQYF.